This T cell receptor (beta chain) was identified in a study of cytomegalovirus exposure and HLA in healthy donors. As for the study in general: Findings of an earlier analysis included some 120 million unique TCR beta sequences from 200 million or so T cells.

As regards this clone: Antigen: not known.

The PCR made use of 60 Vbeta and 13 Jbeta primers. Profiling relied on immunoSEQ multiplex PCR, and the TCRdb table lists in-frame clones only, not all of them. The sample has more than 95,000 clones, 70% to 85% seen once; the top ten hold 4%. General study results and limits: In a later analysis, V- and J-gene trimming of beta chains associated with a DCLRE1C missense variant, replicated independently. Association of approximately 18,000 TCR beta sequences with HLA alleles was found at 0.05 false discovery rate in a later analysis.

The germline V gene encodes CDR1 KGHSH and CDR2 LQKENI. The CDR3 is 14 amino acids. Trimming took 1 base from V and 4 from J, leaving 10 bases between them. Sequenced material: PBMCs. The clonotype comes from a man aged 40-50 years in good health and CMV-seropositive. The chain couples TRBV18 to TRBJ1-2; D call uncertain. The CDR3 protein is CASSPLPDTYGYTF. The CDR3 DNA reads TGTGCCAGCTCACCACTACCAGACACCTATGGCTACACCTTC.